One TCR beta chain is described in this entry. Its antigen is unidentified. Over several immunoSEQ plates, each subset's genomic DNA was distributed in even portions. Assay: immunoSEQ multiplex PCR; the TCRdb copy retains only in-frame clones and omits some. This sample has around 1.1 million clones, with approximately 77% found just once. This entry is derived from a study of shared clonotypes between healthy human individuals. Study summary: Donors had three CD4 naive, three CD4 memory, two CD8 naive and one CD8 memory plate apiece. Study results and limitations: Despite large depth, sorted-subset datasets appeared incompletely sequenced.

Negatively enriched CD4+ T cells were divided by CD45RA into naive and memory. This CDR3 spans 12 amino acids. V lost 2 bases and J lost 8, with 6 bases in between. The germline V gene encodes CDR1 MDHEN and CDR2 SYDVKM. This receptor was obtained from a man younger than 30 in good health. Some clones in this sample may be carry-over from other donors' samples. The chain couples TRBV28 to TRBJ1-4; D may be TRBD1 (6 bases). Sequencing used memory CD4+ T cells from PBMCs. The subset denotes: CD45RA-negative fraction. The CDR3 loop reads CASSLGQEKLFF. The CDR3 DNA follows: TGTGCCAGCAGTTTAGGACAGGAAAAACTGTTTTTT.